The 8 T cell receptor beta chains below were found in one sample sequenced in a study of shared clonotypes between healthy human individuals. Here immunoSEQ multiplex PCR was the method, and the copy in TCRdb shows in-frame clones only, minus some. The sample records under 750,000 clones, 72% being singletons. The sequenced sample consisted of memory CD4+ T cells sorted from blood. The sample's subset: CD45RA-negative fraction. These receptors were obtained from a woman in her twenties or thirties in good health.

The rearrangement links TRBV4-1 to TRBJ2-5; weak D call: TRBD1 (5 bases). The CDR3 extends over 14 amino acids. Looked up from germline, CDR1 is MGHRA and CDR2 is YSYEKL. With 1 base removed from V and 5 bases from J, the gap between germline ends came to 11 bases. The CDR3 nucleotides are TGCGCCAGCAGCCAAGTTGTGGGGCTGGAGACCCAGTACTTC. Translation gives CASSQVVGLETQYF.

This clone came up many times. CDR3 DNA sequence: TGTGCCAGCAGTGACTCGGCAGGAGCGGGAGGAACAGATACGCAGTATTTT. Its translation: CASSDSAGAGGTDTQYF. This chain uses TRBV6-4 with TRBJ2-3; 9 nucleotides align to TRBD2. Germline assignment: CDR1 MRHNA and CDR2 SNTAGT. The CDR3 extends over 17 amino acids. Trimming at V came to 0 bases and at J to 3 bases, leaving 7 bases not matched to a gene.

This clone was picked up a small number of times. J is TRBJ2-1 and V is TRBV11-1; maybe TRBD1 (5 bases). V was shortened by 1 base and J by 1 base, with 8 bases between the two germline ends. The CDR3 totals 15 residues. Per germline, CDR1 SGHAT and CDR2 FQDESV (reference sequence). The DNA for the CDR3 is TGTGCCAGCAGCTTAGGTTCAGGGTCCTACAATGAGCAGTTCTTC. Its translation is CASSLGSGSYNEQFF.

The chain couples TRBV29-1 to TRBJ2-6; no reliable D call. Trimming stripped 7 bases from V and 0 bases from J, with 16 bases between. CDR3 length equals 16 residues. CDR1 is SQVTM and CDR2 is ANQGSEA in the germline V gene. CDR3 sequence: CSARLAGLSGANVLTF. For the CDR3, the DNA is TGCAGCGCTCGATTAGCAGGCCTCTCTGGGGCCAACGTCCTGACTTTC.

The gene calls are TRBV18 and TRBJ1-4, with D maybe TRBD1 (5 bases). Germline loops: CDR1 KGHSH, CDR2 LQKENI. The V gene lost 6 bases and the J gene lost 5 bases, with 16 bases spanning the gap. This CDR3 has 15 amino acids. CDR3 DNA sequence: TGTGCCAGCTCCAAGGGACGGTTGGAGAATGAAAAACTGTTTTTT. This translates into CASSKGRLENEKLFF.

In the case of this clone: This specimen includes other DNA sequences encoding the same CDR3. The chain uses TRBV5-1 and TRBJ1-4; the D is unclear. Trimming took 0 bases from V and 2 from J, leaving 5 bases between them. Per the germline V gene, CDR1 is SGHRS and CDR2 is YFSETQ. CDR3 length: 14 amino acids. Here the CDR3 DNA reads TGCGCCAGCAGCTTGGACAGCACTAATGAAAAACTGTTTTTT. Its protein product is CASSLDSTNEKLFF.

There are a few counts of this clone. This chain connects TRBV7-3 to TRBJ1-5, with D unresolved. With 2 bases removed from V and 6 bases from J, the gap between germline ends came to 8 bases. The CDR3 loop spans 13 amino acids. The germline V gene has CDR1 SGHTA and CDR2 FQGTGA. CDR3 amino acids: CASSLGLSQPQHF. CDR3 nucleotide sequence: TGTGCCAGCAGCTTAGGGTTGAGTCAGCCCCAGCATTTT.

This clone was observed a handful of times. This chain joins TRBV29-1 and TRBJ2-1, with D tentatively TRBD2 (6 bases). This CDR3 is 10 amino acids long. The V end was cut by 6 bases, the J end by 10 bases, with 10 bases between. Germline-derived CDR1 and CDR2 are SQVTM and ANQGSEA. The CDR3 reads CSVERVEQFF. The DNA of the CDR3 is TGCAGCGTCGAGCGGGTCGAGCAGTTCTTC.